The rows below give T cell receptor beta chains drawn from one sample of a study of cytomegalovirus exposure and HLA in healthy donors. Repertoires were generated with immunoSEQ multiplex PCR, while TCRdb's copy carries only in-frame clones and drops some. The table includes 100,000 to 150,000 clones, approximately 78% detected once. Material: PBMCs. These receptors were collected from a young man in good health and CMV-seropositive. Both conserved end residues are trimmed from each CDR3. Fields, in order: CDR3 protein, J gene, V gene, clone size. A row's size may be missing; if present it is once, few, many or a size class.

ASRTGMRNQPQH,TRBJ1-5,TRBV19,NA
ASSLVAGVGETQY,TRBJ2-5,TRBV6-5,NA
ASSQASGYEAF,TRBJ1-1,TRBV14,few
ASSQDGTGFYEQY,TRBJ2-7,TRBV4-1,few
ASSQIWRNADEKLF,TRBJ1-4,TRBV4-3,NA
ASSSAPGYANEKLF,TRBJ1-4,TRBV27,once
ASSIGDRANYEQY,TRBJ2-7,TRBV19,NA
AVSGTGWETQY,TRBJ2-5,TRBV2,NA
ASSTFTNQRGRPQH,TRBJ1-5,TRBV27,NA
ATSLQAAYGYT,TRBJ1-2,TRBV15,once
ASSPISGRALVGETQY,TRBJ2-5,TRBV19,NA
ASSFDSASYEQY,TRBJ2-7,TRBV7-2,NA
ASSLALAGVNEQF,TRBJ2-1,TRBV5-4,NA
ASGLAGGQETQY,TRBJ2-5,TRBV5-4,NA
ASSFSWGEANNEQF,TRBJ2-1,TRBV27,few
ASSARDSSNQPQH,TRBJ1-5,TRBV2,NA
ASSGDRGSANTIY,TRBJ1-3,TRBV6-1,once
ASSPRGGTGAGNTIY,TRBJ1-3,TRBV7-2,NA
ASSIDSRTGSREQY,TRBJ2-7,TRBV19,few
ASSSPGDTQY,TRBJ2-3,TRBV5-4,NA
ASTLGPGESYEQY,TRBJ2-7,TRBV7-6,NA
ASSLTSERGQETQY,TRBJ2-5,TRBV7-2,NA
ASSLWGQDLPAF,TRBJ1-1,TRBV6-6,NA
ASSFPQGQPQH,TRBJ1-5,TRBV28,few
ASSEARGGVEKLF,TRBJ1-4,TRBV6-1,NA
ASSLGRGLYNEQF,TRBJ2-1,TRBV7-8,NA
ASSLWAVPPYEQY,TRBJ2-7,TRBV5-6,NA
ASSQGSGTSGRGNYEQY,TRBJ2-7,TRBV4-3,NA
AVLRGSWNTGELF,TRBJ2-2,TRBV7-2,NA
ASSVEDTGTSDTQY,TRBJ2-3,TRBV21-1,once
ASSLNLLAGELF,TRBJ2-2,TRBV7-2,few
ASRPGTSGTLYEQY,TRBJ2-7,TRBV11-1,few
ASSYLAGGPYEQF,TRBJ2-1,TRBV7-2,NA
ASSPRGTTTDTQY,TRBJ2-3,TRBV7-2,NA
ASKQDRGPDTQY,TRBJ2-3,TRBV27,NA
ASSRRSGTNEKLF,TRBJ1-4,TRBV2,NA
ASKGGITEAF,TRBJ1-1,TRBV19,NA
ASSLGSANTDTQY,TRBJ2-3,TRBV27,NA
ASSFIDSNYGYT,TRBJ1-2,TRBV7-8,few
ASSSPAGEEQF,TRBJ2-1,TRBV18,few
ASSLERSYEQY,TRBJ2-7,TRBV6-5,NA
ASSEQGMNTEAF,TRBJ1-1,TRBV2,NA
ASSPTYNEQF,TRBJ2-1,TRBV11-2,NA
ASSPGTSGQYNEQF,TRBJ2-1,TRBV5-1,NA
ASSVGTGKDYGYT,TRBJ1-2,TRBV27,NA
ASSPGSGSSYNEQF,TRBJ2-1,TRBV7-8,once
ASSPQGTRLTDTQY,TRBJ2-3,TRBV19,NA
ASGPSTGYT,TRBJ1-2,TRBV6-6,NA